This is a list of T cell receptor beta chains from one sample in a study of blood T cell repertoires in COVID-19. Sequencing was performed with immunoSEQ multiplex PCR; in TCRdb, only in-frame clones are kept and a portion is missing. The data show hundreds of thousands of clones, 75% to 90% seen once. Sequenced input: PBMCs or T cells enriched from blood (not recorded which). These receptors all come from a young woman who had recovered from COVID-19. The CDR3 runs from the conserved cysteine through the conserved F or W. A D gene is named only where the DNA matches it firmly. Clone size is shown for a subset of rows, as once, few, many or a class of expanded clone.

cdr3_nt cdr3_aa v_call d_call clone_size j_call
TGTGCCGGCACATCCGACAGGAACTATGGCTACACCTTC CAGTSDRNYGYTF TRBV6-5 . . TRBJ1-2
TGTGCCAGCAGCCAAGGCCGCAACGGGGGCTACGAGCAGTACTTC CASSQGRNGGYEQYF TRBV4-2 . once TRBJ2-7
TGTGCCAGTAGTATGAAGGGGCTCTCCTACAATGAGCAGTTCTTC CASSMKGLSYNEQFF TRBV19 . . TRBJ2-1
TGCGCCAGCAGCCAAGAGCCAGGGGGTGAAAAACTGTTTTTT CASSQEPGGEKLFF TRBV4-1 TRBD1 . TRBJ1-4
TGTGCCAGTAGTTTCCCCGGACAGGGGGGGTTCGCTGAAGCTTTCTTT CASSFPGQGGFAEAFF TRBV19 TRBD1 . TRBJ1-1
TGCGCCAGCAGTTGGGACATCGGTGAGCAGTTCTTC CASSWDIGEQFF TRBV5-1 . . TRBJ2-1
TGTGCCAGCAGCGTAGGGGGCGGCTCCTACAATGAGCAGTTCTTC CASSVGGGSYNEQFF TRBV9 . . TRBJ2-1
TGCGCCAGCAGCTTGGATAGGGACAGTCGAATGAACACTGAAGCTTTCTTT CASSLDRDSRMNTEAFF TRBV5-1 TRBD1 few TRBJ1-1
TGCGCCAGCAGCCAAGGGGGACAGGGAGAAGTTAACACTGAAGCTTTCTTT CASSQGGQGEVNTEAFF TRBV4-1 TRBD1 . TRBJ1-1
TGTGCCAGCTCACCTGGCGCAGGGGGTAACTATGGCTACACCTTC CASSPGAGGNYGYTF TRBV18 TRBD1 . TRBJ1-2
TGTGCCAGCAGTGGGGTTCGGGGCTCCTACAATGAGCAGTTCTTC CASSGVRGSYNEQFF TRBV3-1/TRBV3-2 . once TRBJ2-1
TGCGCCAGCAGCTTGACGGACCGGGGCCAAGAGACCCAGTACTTC CASSLTDRGQETQYF TRBV5-1 . . TRBJ2-5
TGCGCCAGCAGCTTAGGAGGCGGGGGATGGGAGACCCAGTACTTC CASSLGGGGWETQYF TRBV5-1 TRBD2 . TRBJ2-5
TGTGCCACCAGCTACTTACATGAGCAGTTCTTC CATSYLHEQFF TRBV15 . . TRBJ2-1
TGTGCCAGCAGTGAAGCGCGGCCCGGGCCCCAGCATTTT CASSEARPGPQHF TRBV2 . few TRBJ1-5
TGCAGCGTCAGCCAGGGGGCTCAGGGCTACACCTTC CSVSQGAQGYTF TRBV29-1 TRBD1 . TRBJ1-2
TGTGCCAGCAGCTTAACCGACAACCCCTACGAGCAGTACTTC CASSLTDNPYEQYF TRBV7-9 . . TRBJ2-7
TGTGCCAGCAGCTTTGGAGCCAGACGGTACTCTGGAAACACCATATATTTT CASSFGARRYSGNTIYF TRBV7-2 . . TRBJ1-3
TGTGCCAGCGGAGGTTATCCTGGCTACACCTTC CASGGYPGYTF TRBV5-4 . . TRBJ1-2
TGTGCCAGCAGCAACCTAGGGACAGGCGTTGAAAAACTGTTTTTT CASSNLGTGVEKLFF TRBV2 TRBD1 . TRBJ1-4
TGTGCCAGCAGCTTAGGGCGAAGCAATCAGCCCCAGCATTTT CASSLGRSNQPQHF TRBV13 . few TRBJ1-5
TGTGCCAGCAGCCGCGTAGGGACAGGGGTGGATACGCAGTATTTT CASSRVGTGVDTQYF TRBV3-1/TRBV3-2 TRBD1 . TRBJ2-3
TGTGCCAGCACCCCTTCTAGAGACGCGGGTACGCAGTATTTT CASTPSRDAGTQYF TRBV7-9 . . TRBJ2-3
TGTGCCAGCAGCTTAGATCTGGCGGGGGGGCTCCAAGAGACCCAGTACTTC CASSLDLAGGLQETQYF TRBV7-2 TRBD2 . TRBJ2-5
TGTGCCAGCAGTTCCGTTTATAGCAATCAGCCCCAGCATTTT CASSSVYSNQPQHF TRBV28 . . TRBJ1-5
TGTGCCAGCAGCTCCCCCGGTACTCCCTATGGCTACACCTTC CASSSPGTPYGYTF TRBV7-9 . . TRBJ1-2
TGTGCCAGTAGTAGGCGGCGGGGGGACAACAATGAGCAGTTCTTC CASSRRRGDNNEQFF TRBV19 TRBD2 few TRBJ2-1
TGTGCCAGCAGTTTAATGGGACTAGCGGGCACCGGGGAGCTGTTTTTT CASSLMGLAGTGELFF TRBV28 TRBD2 . TRBJ2-2
TGTGCCAGCTCCCTTTCGGGGGAGCAGTACTTC CASSLSGEQYF TRBV6-6 . . TRBJ2-7
TGTGCCAGCAGTTTAAGGGGGAAGCCCCAGCATTTT CASSLRGKPQHF TRBV27 . . TRBJ1-5
TGTGCCAGCAGTTTAAACGGCGGTTTGAACACTGAAGCTTTCTTT CASSLNGGLNTEAFF TRBV27 . . TRBJ1-1
TGTGCCACCAGTGACCAGAACACCGGGGAGCTGTTTTTT CATSDQNTGELFF TRBV24-1 . . TRBJ2-2
TGTGCCAGCAGCTTAAATGACAGGGCCGGCTACACCTTC CASSLNDRAGYTF TRBV7-3 TRBD1 . TRBJ1-2
TGTGCCAGCAGCGTAACTAGCGGGGGGGCCGTCTCCTACAATGAGCAGTTCTTC CASSVTSGGAVSYNEQFF TRBV28 TRBD2 . TRBJ2-1
TGCGCCAGCAGCTTGGAGTGGGGGCCGGGCTATGGCTACACCTTC CASSLEWGPGYGYTF TRBV5-1 . . TRBJ1-2
TGTGCCAGCAGTGAAAGGACAGGGCGCGATGAGCAGTTCTTC CASSERTGRDEQFF TRBV2 TRBD1 once TRBJ2-1
TGTGCCAGCAGTTTGACAGCCTCCAATCAGCCCCAGCATTTT CASSLTASNQPQHF TRBV27 . . TRBJ1-5
TGTGCCAGCAGTAGCCGGGACAGGGGACCGGAGACCCAGTACTTC CASSSRDRGPETQYF TRBV6-1 TRBD1 . TRBJ2-5
TGTGCCAGCAGCCCCAAGAACACCGGGGAGCTGTTTTTT CASSPKNTGELFF TRBV6-4 . . TRBJ2-2
TGTGCCAGCAGCCCCCCTCCGGGGTTCTACGAGCAGTACTTC CASSPPPGFYEQYF TRBV6-5 . . TRBJ2-7
TGTGCCAGCAGACGAACAGGGGGCGCAGACTATGGCTACACCTTC CASRRTGGADYGYTF TRBV27 TRBD1 . TRBJ1-2
TGTGCCAGCAGCCAAGGGGCGCAGGGGGCGCGAGGCTACACCTTC CASSQGAQGARGYTF TRBV3-1/TRBV3-2 TRBD1 . TRBJ1-2
TGTGCCATCAGGTCCGGGACAGGGGGTTACGAGCAGTACTTC CAIRSGTGGYEQYF TRBV10-3 TRBD1 . TRBJ2-7
TGTGCCAGTAGTCCCGGGACAGGGGACTACAATGAGCAGTTCTTC CASSPGTGDYNEQFF TRBV19 TRBD1 . TRBJ2-1
TGTGCCAGCAGCTTAGGGCCTTTAGATACGCAGTATTTT CASSLGPLDTQYF TRBV7-2 . once TRBJ2-3
TGTGCCAGCAGCCCACTGGGGGACAGGGTTTCCAATGAGCAGTTCTTC CASSPLGDRVSNEQFF TRBV5-4 TRBD1 . TRBJ2-1
TGTGCCAGCAGTCAGGGGGCCCTTATCCAAGCGGGTGAGCAGTTCTTC CASSQGALIQAGEQFF TRBV6-6 TRBD1 . TRBJ2-1
TGTGCCAGCAGTTTAGGACTAGCCGGCTACGAGCAGTACTTC CASSLGLAGYEQYF TRBV11-2 TRBD2 . TRBJ2-7
TGTGCCAGCAGTTTAGCAGGGGCAGTAGTTCGACAGCCCCAGCATTTT CASSLAGAVVRQPQHF TRBV28 . few TRBJ1-5
TGTGCCAGCAGCGTCACCGGGACAGGGTTAACTGAAGCTTTCTTT CASSVTGTGLTEAFF TRBV7-9 TRBD1 . TRBJ1-1